This T cell receptor (beta chain) was sequenced during a study of T cells in Graves' hyperthyroidism and ophthalmopathy. The length of the CDR3 is 15 residues. Trimming took 2 bases from V and 0 from J, leaving 7 bases between them. Per the germline V gene, CDR1 is KGHSH and CDR2 is LQKENI. What was amplified from RNA transcripts were TCR beta CDR3 regions. Carried out on the TCR CDR3, a first-round RT-PCR used the HTBI primer set. TCRdb reanalysed the multiplex PCR reads using MiXCR and keeps one entry per CDR3 protein. This repertoire shows about 720,000 distinct CDR3 sequences, approximately 19% found once; its top ten account for about a sixth. Uncontrolled infection, other autoimmune disease, pregnancy or lactation excluded patients. Sample collection date corresponds to first hyperthyroidism diagnosis, prior to any ophthalmopathy symptoms. This clonotype appeared once.

The chain combines TRBV18 with TRBJ1-4, with D possibly TRBD1 on 5 matching bases. This TCR derives from a woman in her forties or fifties with Graves' hyperthyroidism that later progressed to Graves' ophthalmopathy. The sequenced sample consisted of blood. The CDR3 coding sequence is TGTGCCAGCTCACCAATGGGACCAACTAATGAAAAACTGTTTTTT. Translating it yields CASSPMGPTNEKLFF. Combining the CDR3 with reference TRBV18 and TRBJ1-4 gives the whole variable domain NAGVMQNPRHLVRRRGQEARLRCSPMKGHSHVYWYRQLPEEGLKFMVYLQKENIIDESGMPKERFSAEFPKEGPSILRIQQVVRGDSAAYFCASSPMGPTNEKLFFGSGTQLSVL.